This TCR beta chain was retrieved from a study of regulatory T cells in long-lasting Graves disease. The overall study: Recently diagnosed Graves' patients had received antithyroid drugs for under 3 months.

Time point given: newly diagnosed GD, antithyroid drugs for less than 3 months. Extracted RNA from PBMCs served as the source of the TCR library. Building the TCR beta libraries relied on iRepertoire HTBI primers, and CDR3 regions underwent Arm-PCR. Per the original methods: Identification of gene segments yielded approximately 62 TRBV and more than eleven TRBJ across samples. Via MiXCR, TCRdb re-called the multiplex PCR reads, giving one row per CDR3 protein. The V and J calls here are based on TCRdb, not the publication. This sample has about 450,000 distinct CDR3 sequences, with about 15% found just once. This clonotype was counted ten times or more. The same sample was also studied in work on T cells in Graves' hyperthyroidism and ophthalmopathy.

The source material was peripheral blood mononuclear cells (PBMCs), sampled at new diagnosis, from a patient treated with antithyroid drugs. This sequence originates from a woman in her forties or fifties with Graves disease.

The CDR3 reads CASTQDNQPQHF. The DNA for the CDR3 is TGTGCCAGCACCCAGGACAATCAGCCCCAGCATTTT. The V gene is TRBV12-3 or TRBV12-4, the J gene TRBJ1-5; D call uncertain. V lost 7 bases and J 3 bases, leaving 7 bases between the germline ends. This CDR3 is built from 12 residues.